These T cell receptor beta chains were read from a single sample in a study of shared clonotypes between healthy human individuals. Method: immunoSEQ multiplex PCR; TCRdb's copy keeps in-frame clones and lacks some. The repertoire includes roughly 2,500,000 clones, over 85% of them detected once, and around 0.37% sits in the top ten. Sequencing was done on a sample of naive CD4+ T cells from PBMCs. These receptors were obtained from a man younger than 35 in good health. Some clones in this sample may be carry-over from other donors' samples. The CDR3 runs from the conserved cysteine through the conserved F or W. A D gene is named only where the DNA matches it firmly. Where a row states a size, it is once, few, many or the class of an expanded clone; other rows omit it.

size: NA
V: TRBV25-1
J: TRBJ2-2
D: TRBD1
DNA: TGTGCCAGCAGTGAAATGGGGACAGGGCCGAACACCGGGGAGCTGTTTTTT
CDR3: CASSEMGTGPNTGELFF

size: NA
V: TRBV6-5
J: TRBJ2-1
D: NA
DNA: TGTGCCAGCAGTTACTCGATGACACTCTCGACGAATGAGCAGTTCTTC
CDR3: CASSYSMTLSTNEQFF

size: NA
V: TRBV28
J: TRBJ2-1
D: TRBD1
DNA: TGTGCCAGCAGTTTATGGGGTCAGGGGGATCCCAATGAGCAGTTCTTC
CDR3: CASSLWGQGDPNEQFF

size: NA
V: TRBV28
J: TRBJ2-5
D: NA
DNA: TGTGCCAGCCGGCGCGCGAGGGAGCAGTACTTC
CDR3: CASRRAREQYF

size: NA
V: TRBV30
J: TRBJ1-5
D: TRBD1
DNA: TGTGCCTGGAGTAGGACAGGGCTCAATCAGCCCCAGCATTTT
CDR3: CAWSRTGLNQPQHF

size: once
V: TRBV5-1
J: TRBJ2-3
D: NA
DNA: TGCGCCAGCAGCTTGGGGGAAACCCCAACAGATACGCAGTATTTT
CDR3: CASSLGETPTDTQYF

size: few
V: TRBV9
J: TRBJ1-5
D: TRBD1
DNA: TGTGCCAGCAGCGTGACAGGGGTTGGTCAGCCCCAGCATTTT
CDR3: CASSVTGVGQPQHF

size: NA
V: TRBV5-1
J: TRBJ2-2
D: NA
DNA: TGCGCCAGCAGCTGGACCCAGACGGGGGCGGGCGGGGAGCTGTTTTTT
CDR3: CASSWTQTGAGGELFF

size: NA
V: TRBV29-1
J: TRBJ2-7
D: NA
DNA: TGCAGCGTTGCCAGGGAGTGGGAGGAATACGAGCAGTACTTC
CDR3: CSVAREWEEYEQYF

size: NA
V: TRBV18
J: TRBJ2-1
D: NA
DNA: TGTGCCAGCTCAAATCAGCAACTAGTTTCCTACAATGAGCAGTTCTTC
CDR3: CASSNQQLVSYNEQFF

size: NA
V: TRBV7-4
J: TRBJ1-5
D: NA
DNA: TGTGCCAGCAGCATCAGGGTGGGCCATCAGCCCCAGCATTTT
CDR3: CASSIRVGHQPQHF

size: NA
V: TRBV7-2
J: TRBJ2-5
D: NA
DNA: TGTGCCAGCAGCAGACGGACGGCACAAGAGACCCAGTACTTC
CDR3: CASSRRTAQETQYF

size: NA
V: TRBV9
J: TRBJ2-5
D: TRBD2
DNA: TGTGCCAGCAGCGGGACTAGCGGGAGGCCGCAAGAGACCCAGTACTTC
CDR3: CASSGTSGRPQETQYF

size: NA
V: TRBV15
J: TRBJ1-6
D: NA
DNA: TGTGCCACCAGCAGACGAGGGGATAATTCACCCCTCCACTTT
CDR3: CATSRRGDNSPLHF

size: few
V: TRBV19
J: TRBJ2-7
D: NA
DNA: TGTGCCAGTAGTCCGTCCCGGGGGGCTTTGGCCTACGAGCAGTACTTC
CDR3: CASSPSRGALAYEQYF

size: NA
V: TRBV2
J: TRBJ1-2
D: NA
DNA: TGTGCCAGCAGGCCACGGAGCAACGCTAACTATGGCTACACCTTC
CDR3: CASRPRSNANYGYTF

size: NA
V: TRBV7-2
J: TRBJ1-5
D: NA
DNA: TGTGCCAGCAGCTTAGCGTCGATCAGTCAGCCCCAGCATTTT
CDR3: CASSLASISQPQHF

size: NA
V: TRBV19
J: TRBJ1-4
D: NA
DNA: TGTGCCAGTAGTAAACCAGGGGCGATTGAAAAACTGTTTTTT
CDR3: CASSKPGAIEKLFF

size: once
V: TRBV9
J: TRBJ1-1
D: NA
DNA: TGTGCCAGCAGCGCCACCCCTTTGACAGGTCCTCTGAACACTGAAGCTTTCTTT
CDR3: CASSATPLTGPLNTEAFF

size: NA
V: TRBV5-1
J: TRBJ2-7
D: TRBD1
DNA: TGCGCCAGCAGCTTGCGACAGGGGGGCCACGAGCAGTACTTC
CDR3: CASSLRQGGHEQYF

size: NA
V: TRBV6-5
J: TRBJ2-5
D: TRBD1
DNA: TGTGCCAGCAGTTTGAGGGACAGGGGGAAGACAGAGACCCAGTACTTC
CDR3: CASSLRDRGKTETQYF

size: NA
V: TRBV27
J: TRBJ2-5
D: NA
DNA: TGTGCCAGCGCCGACTACCCGGCGGAGACCCAGTACTTC
CDR3: CASADYPAETQYF

size: few
V: TRBV9
J: TRBJ1-4
D: TRBD1
DNA: TGTGCCAGCAGCTCAGGGACAGCTAATGAAAAACTGTTTTTT
CDR3: CASSSGTANEKLFF

size: NA
V: TRBV7-2
J: TRBJ1-4
D: NA
DNA: TGTGCCAGCAGCACCAGACGGGCTGCAACTAATGAAAAACTGTTTTTT
CDR3: CASSTRRAATNEKLFF

size: NA
V: TRBV7-9
J: TRBJ2-1
D: NA
DNA: TGTGCCAGCAGCTTAGCACGTGAGCAGTTCTTC
CDR3: CASSLAREQFF

size: NA
V: TRBV10-3
J: TRBJ2-7
D: TRBD1
DNA: TGTGCCATCAGTGAGCACACAGGGGGGCCATGGGGTATTGAGTCCCGATACGAGCAGTACTTC
CDR3: CAISEHTGGPWGIESRYEQYF

size: NA
V: TRBV10-3
J: TRBJ1-2
D: NA
DNA: TGTGCCATCCGCCTGGGGGGGTCGGGATCCGCTAACTATGGCTACACCTTC
CDR3: CAIRLGGSGSANYGYTF

size: NA
V: TRBV6-1
J: TRBJ1-5
D: NA
DNA: TGTGCCAGCAGTTTTTACGGGACGGATTTAGCCCAGCATTTT
CDR3: CASSFYGTDLAQHF

size: NA
V: TRBV10-3
J: TRBJ2-1
D: NA
DNA: TGTGCCATCAGTGGGGCGGATCCTTTGGGCTACAATGAGCAGTTCTTC
CDR3: CAISGADPLGYNEQFF

size: NA
V: TRBV7-2
J: TRBJ2-3
D: NA
DNA: TGTGCCAGCAGCTTACGGCCCCCAGCGGGTGATAGAGATACGCAGTATTTT
CDR3: CASSLRPPAGDRDTQYF

size: NA
V: TRBV30
J: TRBJ2-1
D: NA
DNA: TGTGCCTGGAGTGTATGGGACACGATGCAGTTCTTC
CDR3: CAWSVWDTMQFF

size: NA
V: TRBV28
J: TRBJ2-2
D: TRBD1
DNA: TGTGCCAGCAGTGACCGGGACAGGAACACCGGGGAGCTGTTTTTT
CDR3: CASSDRDRNTGELFF

size: NA
V: TRBV15
J: TRBJ2-5
D: TRBD2
DNA: TGTGCCACCCAAGGACTAGCGATATGGGAGACCCAGTACTTC
CDR3: CATQGLAIWETQYF

size: NA
V: TRBV15
J: TRBJ2-1
D: NA
DNA: TGTGCCACCGGGATGAACAGGCTCAATGAGCAGTTCTTC
CDR3: CATGMNRLNEQFF

size: NA
V: TRBV14
J: TRBJ2-2
D: NA
DNA: TGTGCCAGCAGCCAGTCCAGGACCTGGACTGGTGAGCTGTTTTTT
CDR3: CASSQSRTWTGELFF

size: NA
V: TRBV2
J: TRBJ2-3
D: NA
DNA: TGTGCCAGCAGTGATAGGAAGAGCACAGATACGCAGTATTTT
CDR3: CASSDRKSTDTQYF

size: NA
V: TRBV28
J: TRBJ2-7
D: NA
DNA: TGTGCCAGCAGTTTAGCGAACTCCTACGAGCAGTACTTC
CDR3: CASSLANSYEQYF

size: NA
V: TRBV18
J: TRBJ1-1
D: NA
DNA: TGTGCCAGCTCACCGGGGCGCACTGAAGCTTTCTTT
CDR3: CASSPGRTEAFF

size: NA
V: TRBV6-1
J: TRBJ2-3
D: NA
DNA: TGTGCCAGCAGTGACCGGGGAACAGATACGCAGTATTTT
CDR3: CASSDRGTDTQYF

size: NA
V: TRBV10-3
J: TRBJ2-2
D: TRBD2
DNA: TGTGCCATCAAAGACTCCGCTAGCGGGAGAACCGGGGAGCTGTTTTTT
CDR3: CAIKDSASGRTGELFF

size: NA
V: TRBV9
J: TRBJ2-3
D: TRBD2
DNA: TGTGCCAGCAGCAAGCGGGAGGGGTTATCAGATACGCAGTATTTT
CDR3: CASSKREGLSDTQYF

size: once
V: TRBV15
J: TRBJ1-1
D: NA
DNA: TGTGCCACCAGCAGAGATTCTCGATTCACTGAAGCTTTCTTT
CDR3: CATSRDSRFTEAFF

size: NA
V: TRBV9
J: TRBJ2-3
D: TRBD2
DNA: TGTGCCAGCAGCGTAGCAGGCGGGAGAGCCCTTGCCACAGATACGCAGTATTTT
CDR3: CASSVAGGRALATDTQYF

size: NA
V: TRBV6-1
J: TRBJ1-2
D: TRBD1
DNA: TGTGCCAGCAGGGCCGGGACAGGGGCTGCCAGCGGCTACACCTTC
CDR3: CASRAGTGAASGYTF

size: NA
V: TRBV14
J: TRBJ2-4
D: NA
DNA: TGTGCCAGCAGCAGTATGAGGGACTTAGCCAAAAACATTCAGTACTTC
CDR3: CASSSMRDLAKNIQYF

size: NA
V: TRBV7-8
J: TRBJ1-3
D: NA
DNA: TGTGCCAGCAGCTTAGAAACAGTGGGAAACACCATATATTTT
CDR3: CASSLETVGNTIYF

size: once
V: TRBV28
J: TRBJ2-5
D: NA
DNA: TGTGCCAGCAGTTTATCAGGTTCGGTTGGGAAGAAGACCCAGTACTTC
CDR3: CASSLSGSVGKKTQYF